This T cell receptor (beta chain) was observed in a study of blood T cells in healthy people across ages. CDR3 length: 12 amino acids. Trimming stripped 5 bases from V and 4 bases from J, with 8 bases between. Germline V lookup: CDR1 SGHTA, CDR2 FQGNSA. Using a J-beta primer mix together with a sample-barcoded 5' primer, a second PCR was run for 7 to 11 cycles. Each CDR3 protein is one row after TCRdb ran MiXCR on the 5' RACE reads. Of about 570,000 distinct CDR3 sequences in the sample, 27% were seen once. Findings of the study overall: Greater diversity and more naive CD4+ cells were seen in long-lived donors than in aged donors. Diversity of TCR beta correlated strongly with naive T cell percentage. The recorded TCR beta diversity per million T cells decreased in a roughly linear manner with age.

In its sample, this clonotype was seen a few times. The target antigen is unknown. This TCR came from a woman aged 65 to 85 in good health. Sequencing used blood. The V call is TRBV7-2, the J call TRBJ2-5; D not resolved. The CDR3 is CASSRHLETQYF. CDR3 nucleotides: TGTGCCAGCAGCAGACACTTAGAGACCCAGTACTTC.